This T cell receptor (beta chain) was identified during a study of type 1 regulatory T cells. Study information: An in vitro protocol generated T-allo10, a Tr1-enriched, alloantigen-specific CD4 T cell product.

Germline assignment: CDR1 MNHNS and CDR2 SASEGT. Trimming cost V 5 bases and J 3 bases, with 8 bases left between them. This CDR3 has 13 amino acids. TCRdb re-called the reads with MiXCR, one entry per CDR3 protein. The sample lists 25,000 or so distinct CDR3 sequences, 72% occurring once. This clonotype came up once. What it recognizes is unknown. T-allo10 cells from the graft donor were described as anergic, host-alloantigen-specific, and alloantigen-specific suppressors. The receptor's source is a human donor in good health. The V call is TRBV6-1, the J call TRBJ1-5, with D unclear. The specimen was cultured T cells, either the whole culture or a sorted T cell fraction (not recorded which). Documented subset: Tr1-enriched cell product generated in vitro against host alloantigens. The CDR3 protein is CASSIEFNQPQHF. As DNA, the CDR3 is TGTGCCAGCAGTATAGAGTTCAATCAGCCCCAGCATTTT.